The clone carrying this T cell receptor (beta chain) appeared a few times. The CDR3 is 16 amino acids. The germline gives CDR1 SQVTM, CDR2 ANQGSEA. Trimming removed 6 bases from V and 3 bases from J, with 18 bases in between. The study ran its PCR with 60 Vbeta and 13 Jbeta primers. Method: immunoSEQ multiplex PCR; TCRdb's copy keeps in-frame clones and lacks some. The sample lists about 200,000 clones, around 80% occurring once. This sample is part of a study of cytomegalovirus exposure and HLA in healthy donors. This chain links TRBV29-1 with TRBJ2-6, with D possibly matching TRBD1 (6 bases). This sequence was found in a woman in her 30s in good health and CMV-seropositive. What was sequenced was PBMCs. CDR3 sequence: CSVLGQSGFGANVLTF. The CDR3 region has the DNA TGCAGCGTCCTAGGACAGTCTGGGTTTGGGGCCAACGTCCTGACTTTC.